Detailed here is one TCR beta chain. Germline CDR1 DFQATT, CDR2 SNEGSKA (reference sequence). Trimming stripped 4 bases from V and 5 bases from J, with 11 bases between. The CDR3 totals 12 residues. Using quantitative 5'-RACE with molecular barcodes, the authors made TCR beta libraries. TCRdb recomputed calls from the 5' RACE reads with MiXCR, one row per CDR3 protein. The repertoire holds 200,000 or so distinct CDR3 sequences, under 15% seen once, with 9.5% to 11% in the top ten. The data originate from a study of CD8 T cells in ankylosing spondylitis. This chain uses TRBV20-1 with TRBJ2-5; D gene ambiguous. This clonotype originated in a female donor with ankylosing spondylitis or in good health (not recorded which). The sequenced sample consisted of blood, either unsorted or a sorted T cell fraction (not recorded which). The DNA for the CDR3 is TGCAGTGCTAAGGAAAGTGGGGAGACCCAGTACTTC. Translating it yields CSAKESGETQYF.